This T cell receptor beta chain emerged from a study of blood T cell repertoires in COVID-19. Sequencing was performed with immunoSEQ multiplex PCR; in TCRdb, only in-frame clones are kept and a portion is missing. The sample consists of 30,000 to 40,000 clones, about nine tenths of them appearing once. The TCR sequence derives from a human donor in a cohort sampled during active COVID-19. Source material: peripheral blood.

The DNA for the CDR3 is TGTGCCAGCAGCTCGGGACAGAACTATGGCTACACCTTC. Protein product: CASSSGQNYGYTF. The rearrangement links TRBV7-9 to TRBJ1-2; 7 bases are shared with TRBD1. Germline V gene lookup returns CDR1 SEHNR and CDR2 FQNEAQ (reference sequence). Trimming took 4 bases from V and 2 from J; bases not matched to a gene: 1. The CDR3 is 13 residues long.